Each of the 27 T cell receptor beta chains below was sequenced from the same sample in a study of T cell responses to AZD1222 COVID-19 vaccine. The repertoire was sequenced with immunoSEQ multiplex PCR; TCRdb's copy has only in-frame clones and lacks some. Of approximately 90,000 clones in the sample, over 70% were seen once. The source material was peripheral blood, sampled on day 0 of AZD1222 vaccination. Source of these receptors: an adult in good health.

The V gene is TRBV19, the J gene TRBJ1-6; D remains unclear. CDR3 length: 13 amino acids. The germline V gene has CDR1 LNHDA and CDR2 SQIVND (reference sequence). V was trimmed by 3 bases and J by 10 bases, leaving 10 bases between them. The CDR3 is CASSIGGDSPLHF. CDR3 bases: TGTGCCAGTAGTATCGGAGGAGACTCACCCCTCCACTTT.

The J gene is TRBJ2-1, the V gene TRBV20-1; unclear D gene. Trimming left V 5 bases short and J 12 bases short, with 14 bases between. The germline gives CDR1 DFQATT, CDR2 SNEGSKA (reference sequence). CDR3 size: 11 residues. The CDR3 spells CSADPRAGQFF. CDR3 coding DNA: TGCAGTGCTGACCCCCGGGCAGGGCAGTTCTTC.

The CDR3 region is CASSLVLAAPYEQYF. CDR3 sequence (DNA): TGTGCCAGCAGCTTAGTACTAGCGGCCCCCTACGAGCAGTACTTC. The chain combines TRBV7-2 with TRBJ2-7; 8 nucleotides match TRBD2. The CDR3 sequence is 15 residues long. The V gene end was trimmed by 1 base and the J gene end by 2 bases; junction bases not matched to a gene: 4. Per the germline V gene, CDR1 is SGHTA and CDR2 is FQGNSA.

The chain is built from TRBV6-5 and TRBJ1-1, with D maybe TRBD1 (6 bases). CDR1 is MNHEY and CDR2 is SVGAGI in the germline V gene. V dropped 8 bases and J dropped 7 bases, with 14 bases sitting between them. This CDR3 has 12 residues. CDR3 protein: CASVRGADEAFF. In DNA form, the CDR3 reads TGTGCCAGCGTCAGGGGCGCGGATGAAGCTTTCTTT.

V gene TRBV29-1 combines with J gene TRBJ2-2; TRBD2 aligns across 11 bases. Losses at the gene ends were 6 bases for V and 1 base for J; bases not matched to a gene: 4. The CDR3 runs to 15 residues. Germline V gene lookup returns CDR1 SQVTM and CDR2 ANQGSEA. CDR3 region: CSVGGLAENTGELFF. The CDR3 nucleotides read TGCAGCGTAGGGGGACTAGCGGAGAACACCGGGGAGCTGTTTTTT.

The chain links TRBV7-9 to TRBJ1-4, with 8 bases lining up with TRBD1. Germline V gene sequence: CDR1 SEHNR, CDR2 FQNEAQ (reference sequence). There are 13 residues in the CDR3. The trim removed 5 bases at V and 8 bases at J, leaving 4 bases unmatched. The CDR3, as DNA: TGTGCCAGCAGCGGACAGGGATGGGAAAAACTGTTTTTT. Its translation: CASSGQGWEKLFF.

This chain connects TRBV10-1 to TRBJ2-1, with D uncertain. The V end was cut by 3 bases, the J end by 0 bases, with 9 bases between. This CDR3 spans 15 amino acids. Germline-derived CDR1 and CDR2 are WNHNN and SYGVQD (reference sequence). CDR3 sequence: CASSDRASSYNEQFF. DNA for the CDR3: TGCGCCAGCAGTGATAGAGCCAGCTCCTACAATGAGCAGTTCTTC.

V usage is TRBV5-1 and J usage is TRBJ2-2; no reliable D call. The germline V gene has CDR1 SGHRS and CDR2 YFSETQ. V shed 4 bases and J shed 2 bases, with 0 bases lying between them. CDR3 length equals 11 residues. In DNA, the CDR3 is TGCGCCAGCAGCAACACCGGGGAGCTGTTTTTT. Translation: CASSNTGELFF.

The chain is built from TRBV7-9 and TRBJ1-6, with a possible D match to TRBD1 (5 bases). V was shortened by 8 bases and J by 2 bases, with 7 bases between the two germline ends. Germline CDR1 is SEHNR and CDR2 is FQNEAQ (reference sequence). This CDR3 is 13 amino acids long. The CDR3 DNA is TGTGCCAGCGGGGGGACCTATAATTCACCCCTCCACTTT. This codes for CASGGTYNSPLHF.

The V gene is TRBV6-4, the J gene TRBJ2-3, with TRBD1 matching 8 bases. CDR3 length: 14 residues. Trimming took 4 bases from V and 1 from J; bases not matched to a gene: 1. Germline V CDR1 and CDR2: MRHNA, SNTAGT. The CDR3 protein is CASSATGGTDTQYF. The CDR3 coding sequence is TGTGCCAGCAGTGCGACAGGGGGCACAGATACGCAGTATTTT.

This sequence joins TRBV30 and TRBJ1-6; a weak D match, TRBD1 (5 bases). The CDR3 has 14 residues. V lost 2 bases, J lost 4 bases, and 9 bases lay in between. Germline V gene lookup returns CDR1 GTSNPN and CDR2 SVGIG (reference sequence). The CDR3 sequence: CAWSPTVYNSPLHF. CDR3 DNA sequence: TGTGCCTGGAGTCCGACAGTGTATAATTCACCCCTCCACTTT.

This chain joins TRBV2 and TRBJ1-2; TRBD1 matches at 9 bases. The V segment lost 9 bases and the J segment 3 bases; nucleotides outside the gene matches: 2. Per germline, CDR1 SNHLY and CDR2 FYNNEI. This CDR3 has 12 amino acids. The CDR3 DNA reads TGTGCCAGTAGACAGGGGGACTATGGCTACACCTTC. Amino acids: CASRQGDYGYTF. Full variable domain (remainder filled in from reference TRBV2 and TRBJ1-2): EPEVTQTPSHQVTQMGQEVILRCVPISNHLYFYWYRQILGQKVEFLVSFYNNEISEKSEIFDDQFSVERPDGSNFTLKIRSTKLEDSAMYFCASRQGDYGYTFGSGTRLTVV.

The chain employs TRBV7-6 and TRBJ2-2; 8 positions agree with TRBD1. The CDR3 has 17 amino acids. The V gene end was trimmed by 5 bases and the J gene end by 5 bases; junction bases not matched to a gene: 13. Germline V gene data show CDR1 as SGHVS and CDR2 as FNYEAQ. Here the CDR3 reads CASSPRAGQGGTGELFF. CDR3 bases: TGTGCCAGCAGCCCTAGAGCCGGACAGGGCGGGACCGGGGAGCTGTTTTTT.

The DNA of the CDR3 is TGTGCCACCTCAGAAAACACCATATATTTT. Its protein is CATSENTIYF. The chain carries TRBV10-3 and TRBJ1-3; D call uncertain. The germline V gene encodes CDR1 ENHRY and CDR2 SYGVKD. Trimming left V 10 bases short and J 6 bases short, with 7 bases between. The CDR3 covers 10 residues.

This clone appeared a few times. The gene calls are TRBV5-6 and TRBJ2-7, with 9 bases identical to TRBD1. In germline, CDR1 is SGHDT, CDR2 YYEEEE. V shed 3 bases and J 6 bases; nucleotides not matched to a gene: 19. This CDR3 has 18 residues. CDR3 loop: CASSSALDRGAGVSEQYF. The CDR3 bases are TGTGCCAGCAGCTCCGCCCTCGACAGGGGGGCTGGGGTCAGCGAGCAGTACTTC.

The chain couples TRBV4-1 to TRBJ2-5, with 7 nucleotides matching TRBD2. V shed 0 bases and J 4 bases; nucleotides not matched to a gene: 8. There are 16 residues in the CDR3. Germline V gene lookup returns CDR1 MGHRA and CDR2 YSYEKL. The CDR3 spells CASSQEAGARRETQYF. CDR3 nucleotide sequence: TGCGCCAGCAGCCAAGAGGCGGGAGCTCGTCGAGAGACCCAGTACTTC.

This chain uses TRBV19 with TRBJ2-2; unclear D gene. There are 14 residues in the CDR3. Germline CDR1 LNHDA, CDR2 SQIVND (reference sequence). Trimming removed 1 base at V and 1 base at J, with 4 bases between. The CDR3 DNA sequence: TGTGCCAGTAGTATAGCGCAGAACACCGGGGAGCTGTTTTTT. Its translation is CASSIAQNTGELFF.

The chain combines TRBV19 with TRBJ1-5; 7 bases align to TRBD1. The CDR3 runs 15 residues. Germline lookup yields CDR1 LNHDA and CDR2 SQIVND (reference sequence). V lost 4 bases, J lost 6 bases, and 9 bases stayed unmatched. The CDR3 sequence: CASSKGGRVRQPQHF. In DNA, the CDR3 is TGTGCCAGTAGTAAAGGGGGCAGGGTGCGTCAGCCCCAGCATTTT.

In nucleotides, the CDR3 is TGTGCTAGTGGTTCCGGTTATGAGGGGTCAGTTCCCGGAAAACTGTTTTTT. It codes for CASGSGYEGSVPGKLFF. The chain carries TRBV12-5 and TRBJ1-4; a possible D gene is TRBD1 (5 bases). The CDR3 has 17 amino acids. Trimming took off 4 bases at V and 10 bases at J, with 25 bases between the two ends. Germline V gene data show CDR1 as LGHNT and CDR2 as FRNRAP.

In nucleotides, the CDR3 is TGTGCCAGCAGTTCCTTCATCAATCAGCCCCAGCATTTT. This sequence encodes CASSSFINQPQHF. This chain links TRBV28 with TRBJ1-5; D gene ambiguous. V was pared by 4 bases and J by 3 bases, with 7 bases between. This CDR3 has 13 residues. Germline-derived CDR1 and CDR2 are MDHEN and SYDVKM.

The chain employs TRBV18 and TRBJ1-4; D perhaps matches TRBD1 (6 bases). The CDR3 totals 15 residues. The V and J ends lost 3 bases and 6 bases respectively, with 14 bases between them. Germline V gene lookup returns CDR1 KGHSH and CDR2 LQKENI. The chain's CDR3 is CASSPHRVVDEKLFF. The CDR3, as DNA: TGTGCCAGCTCACCTCACAGGGTAGTGGATGAAAAACTGTTTTTT.

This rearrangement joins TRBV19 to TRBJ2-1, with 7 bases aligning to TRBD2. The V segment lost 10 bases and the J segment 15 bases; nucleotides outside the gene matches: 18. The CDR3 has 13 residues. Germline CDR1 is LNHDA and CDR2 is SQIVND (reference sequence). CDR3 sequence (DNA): TGTGCCACTCAAACCGAAGGACTAGTTGGTCTGTTCTTC. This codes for CATQTEGLVGLFF.

The CDR3 sequence: CASSRMGGSSPLHF. The CDR3 DNA reads as TGTGCCAGCAGCCGCATGGGGGGTTCATCACCCCTCCACTTT. V and J are TRBV11-2 and TRBJ1-6, with a tentative D call TRBD1 (5 bases). Deletions cut 5 bases from V and 10 bases from J, with 15 bases between. Germline lookup yields CDR1 SGHAT and CDR2 FQNNGV. The CDR3 length is 14 residues. The whole variable domain, filled in from reference TRBV11-2 and TRBJ1-6, reads EAGVAQSPRYKIIEKRQSVAFWCNPISGHATLYWYQQILGQGPKLLIQFQNNGVVDDSQLPKDRFSAERLKGVDSTLKIQPAKLEDSAVYLCASSRMGGSSPLHFGNGTRLTVT.

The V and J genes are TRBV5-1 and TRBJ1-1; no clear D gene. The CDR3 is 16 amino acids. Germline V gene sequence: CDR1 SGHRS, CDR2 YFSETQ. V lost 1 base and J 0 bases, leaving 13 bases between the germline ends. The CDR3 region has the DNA TGCGCCAGCAGCTTGTTTCAGAACAATTTGAACACTGAAGCTTTCTTT. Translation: CASSLFQNNLNTEAFF.

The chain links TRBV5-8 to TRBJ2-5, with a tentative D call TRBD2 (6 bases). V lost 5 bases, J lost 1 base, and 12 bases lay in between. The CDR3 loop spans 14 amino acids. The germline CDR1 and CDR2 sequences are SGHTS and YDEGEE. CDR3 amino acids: CASRPMGGQETQYF. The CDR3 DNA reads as TGTGCCAGCAGACCCATGGGGGGCCAAGAGACCCAGTACTTC.

CDR3 sequence: CASSPGQGGPTDTQYF. In DNA form, the CDR3 reads TGTGCCAGCTCACCGGGACAGGGTGGGCCCACAGATACGCAGTATTTT. The J gene is TRBJ2-3, the V gene TRBV18; 9 bases agree with TRBD1. Unmatched junction bases numbered 6, after V lost 3 bases and J lost 2 bases. This CDR3 is built from 16 residues. Germline V CDR1 and CDR2: KGHSH, LQKENI.

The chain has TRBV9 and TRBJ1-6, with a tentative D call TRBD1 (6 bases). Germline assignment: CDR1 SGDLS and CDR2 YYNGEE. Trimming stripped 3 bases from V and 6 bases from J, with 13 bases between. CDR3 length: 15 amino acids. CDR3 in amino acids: CASSARQDPNSPLHF. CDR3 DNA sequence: TGTGCCAGCAGCGCCAGACAGGATCCTAATTCACCCCTCCACTTT.